Below are 16 T cell receptor beta chains sequenced from a single sample in a study of PD-L1 blockade in urothelial cancer. Noted time point: pretreatment peripheral blood. Sequencing used immunoSEQ multiplex PCR; TCRdb keeps in-frame clones, though not all of them. The sample comprises 90,000 to 100,000 clones, around 90% of which are singletons, and about 1.6% rests with the top ten. Sequenced material: PBMCs, taken around atezolizumab (anti-PD-L1) treatment. These TCRs come from a man in his sixties with urothelial cancer.

The chain joins TRBV7-3 to TRBJ2-1; 8 bases fit TRBD2. The CDR3 runs to 15 residues. The germline gives CDR1 SGHTA, CDR2 FQGTGA. V was clipped by 2 bases and J by 2 bases; unmatched bases: 2. The CDR3 bases are TGTGCCAGCAGCTTATCGGGGGGGCCCTACAATGAGCAGTTCTTC. It translates to CASSLSGGPYNEQFF.

Here the CDR3 reads CASSPYSGHSSGANVLTF. The CDR3 DNA is TGTGCCAGCTCACCGTATTCGGGACACAGCTCTGGGGCCAACGTCCTGACTTTC. The chain couples TRBV18 to TRBJ2-6; tentative D call: TRBD1 (6 bases). Germline CDR1 KGHSH, CDR2 LQKENI. This CDR3 region has 18 residues. V lost 3 bases, J lost 0 bases, and 15 bases lay in between.

V and J are TRBV5-4 and TRBJ1-1; 10 bases are shared with TRBD1. The V segment lost 4 bases and the J segment 7 bases; nucleotides outside the gene matches: 7. Germline lookup yields CDR1 SGHNT and CDR2 YYREEE (reference sequence). This CDR3 is 14 amino acids long. The CDR3 reads CASSRRDRGGEAFF. Here the CDR3 DNA reads TGTGCCAGCAGCCGCCGGGACAGGGGAGGTGAAGCTTTCTTT.

J is TRBJ1-2 and V is TRBV5-1; D is uncertain. Trimming took 4 bases from V and 0 from J, leaving 10 bases between them. Germline V gene lookup returns CDR1 SGHRS and CDR2 YFSETQ. There are 14 residues in the CDR3. In nucleotides, the CDR3 is TGCGCCAGCAGCCCAGCTGGAGCTAACTATGGCTACACCTTC. Protein: CASSPAGANYGYTF. The complete variable domain, with remaining parts taken from reference TRBV5-1 and TRBJ1-2, reads KAGVTQTPRYLIKTRGQQVTLSCSPISGHRSVSWYQQTPGQGLQFLFEYFSETQRNKGNFPGRFSGRQFSNSRSEMNVSTLELGDSALYLCASSPAGANYGYTFGSGTRLTVV.

V gene TRBV7-2 combines with J gene TRBJ1-2; D unresolved. Germline V gene data show CDR1 as SGHTA and CDR2 as FQGNSA. The CDR3 runs 14 residues. The V gene lost 3 bases and the J gene lost 0 bases, with 8 bases spanning the gap. In DNA form, the CDR3 reads TGTGCCAGCAGCTTTAGACAATCTAACTATGGCTACACCTTC. It codes for CASSFRQSNYGYTF.

V gene TRBV4-1 combines with J gene TRBJ1-5; TRBD1 aligns across 10 bases. Germline assignment: CDR1 MGHRA and CDR2 YSYEKL. The CDR3 totals 20 residues. Trimming removed 4 bases from V and 0 bases from J; junction bases left unmatched: 15. The CDR3 DNA reads as TGCGCCAGCAGCCCAAAGTACATGGGACAGGGGTTGGATAGCAATCAGCCCCAGCATTTT. Its protein product is CASSPKYMGQGLDSNQPQHF.

J is TRBJ2-7 and V is TRBV18; 7 bases fit TRBD1. The V gene's germline CDR1 is KGHSH and CDR2 LQKENI. J gave up 0 bases and V 6 bases, and 11 bases lay outside the gene matches. The CDR3 covers 16 residues. CDR3 nucleotide sequence: TGTGCCAGCTCCCCGACCTTAGGACAGGACTCCTACGAGCAGTACTTC. Its translation: CASSPTLGQDSYEQYF.

The J gene is TRBJ2-7, the V gene TRBV5-6; a weak D match, TRBD2 (6 bases). Per germline, CDR1 SGHDT and CDR2 YYEEEE. The V and J ends lost 1 base and 6 bases respectively, with 14 bases between them. The CDR3 contains 14 residues. The CDR3 DNA follows: TGTGCCAGCAGCTTGTCAGGGACTGGCTTCGAGCAGTACTTC. It yields the protein CASSLSGTGFEQYF.

J is TRBJ1-2 and V is TRBV5-5; D not resolved. The CDR3 runs 14 residues. Germline lookup yields CDR1 SGHKS and CDR2 YYEKEE (reference sequence). Deletions cut 0 bases from V and 7 bases from J, with 13 bases between. CDR3 sequence: CASSLVAGGGGYTF. The DNA for the CDR3 is TGTGCCAGCAGCTTGGTGGCAGGCGGAGGTGGCTACACCTTC.

The chain employs TRBV21-1 and TRBJ2-4; the table's D call, TRBD2, has no DNA check behind it. TRBV21-1 is shown as a pseudogene. The CDR3 length is 21 residues. The CDR3 DNA sequence: TGTGCCAGCAGCAAAGGGCTAGCGGGGGGGCCGCGGTCCTTTGGCAAAAACATTCAGTACTTC. Its protein product is CASSKGLAGGPRSFGKNIQYF.

The gene calls are TRBV12-5 and TRBJ1-1; TRBD1 matches 7 bases. Germline CDR1 is LGHNT and CDR2 is FRNRAP. V was clipped by 3 bases and J by 5 bases; unmatched bases: 9. The CDR3 is made up of 15 amino acids. CDR3: CASGLDPTGQTEAFF. In DNA, the CDR3 is TGTGCTAGTGGTTTAGACCCGACAGGGCAGACTGAAGCTTTCTTT.

This chain links TRBV7-8 with TRBJ2-1, with 10 nucleotides matching TRBD2. The V and J ends lost 5 bases and 6 bases, in that order; junction bases with no gene match: 10. Germline CDR1 is SGHVS and CDR2 is FQNEAQ. CDR3 length: 16 amino acids. The CDR3 DNA reads as TGTGCCAGCAGCGCACAGCGGCGGACTAGCGGCAATGAGCAGTTCTTC. This codes for CASSAQRRTSGNEQFF.

As DNA, the CDR3 is TGCGCCAGCACCCCGTTAGACACCTACGAGCAGTACTTC. This codes for CASTPLDTYEQYF. This sequence joins TRBV5-1 and TRBJ2-7, with unresolved D. This CDR3 spans 13 amino acids. In germline, CDR1 is SGHRS, CDR2 YFSETQ. V shed 6 bases and J shed 2 bases, with 12 bases lying between them.

This rearrangement joins TRBV6-1 to TRBJ1-2; TRBD1 agrees at 8 bases. J gave up 4 bases and V 6 bases, and 10 bases lay outside the gene matches. CDR1 MNHNS and CDR2 SASEGT come from the germline V gene. CDR3 size: 15 residues. The CDR3 region is CASRQRTGNGYGYTF. CDR3 nucleotide sequence: TGTGCCAGCAGGCAAAGGACAGGGAACGGCTATGGCTACACCTTC.

This clone was observed a handful of times. The rearrangement uses TRBV30 and TRBJ1-5, with a tentative D call TRBD1 (5 bases). The CDR3 is 14 amino acids. Trimming pared 3 bases from V and 2 bases from J, leaving 11 bases between. Looked up from germline, CDR1 is GTSNPN and CDR2 is SVGIG (reference sequence). In DNA, the CDR3 is TGTGCCTGGAGCCCCAGGGTTGGCAATCAGCCCCAGCATTTT. It codes for CAWSPRVGNQPQHF.

The chain links TRBV19 to TRBJ1-1; weak D call: TRBD1 (6 bases). Per the germline V gene, CDR1 is LNHDA and CDR2 is SQIVND (reference sequence). This CDR3 has 12 residues. Trimming cost V 7 bases and J 4 bases, with 10 bases left between them. CDR3 bases: TGTGCCAGTAAGGGGGATGGCACTGAAGCTTTCTTT. Translating it yields CASKGDGTEAFF.